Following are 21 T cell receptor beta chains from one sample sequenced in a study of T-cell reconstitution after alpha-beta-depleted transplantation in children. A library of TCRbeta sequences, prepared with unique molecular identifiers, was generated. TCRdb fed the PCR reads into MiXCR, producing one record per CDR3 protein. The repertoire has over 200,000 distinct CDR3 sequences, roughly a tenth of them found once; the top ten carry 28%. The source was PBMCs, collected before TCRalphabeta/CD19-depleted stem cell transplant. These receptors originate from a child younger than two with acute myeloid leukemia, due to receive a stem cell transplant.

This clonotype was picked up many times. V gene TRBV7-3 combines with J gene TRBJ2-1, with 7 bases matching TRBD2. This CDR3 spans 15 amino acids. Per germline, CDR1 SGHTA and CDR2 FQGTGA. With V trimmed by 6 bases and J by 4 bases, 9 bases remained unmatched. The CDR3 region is CASRRRAGPYNEQFF. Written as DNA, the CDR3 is TGTGCCAGCAGGCGAAGAGCGGGGCCTTACAATGAGCAGTTCTTC.

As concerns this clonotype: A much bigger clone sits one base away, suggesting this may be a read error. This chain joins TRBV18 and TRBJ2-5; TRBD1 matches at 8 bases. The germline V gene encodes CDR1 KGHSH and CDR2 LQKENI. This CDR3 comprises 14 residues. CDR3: CVSSPNRGQETQYF. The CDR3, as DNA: TGTGTCAGCTCACCTAACAGGGGGCAAGAGACCCAGTACTTC.

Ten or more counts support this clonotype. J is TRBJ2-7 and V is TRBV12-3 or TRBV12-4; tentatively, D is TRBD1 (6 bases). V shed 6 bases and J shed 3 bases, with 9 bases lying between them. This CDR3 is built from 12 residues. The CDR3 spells CASSGTYYEQYF. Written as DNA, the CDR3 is TGTGCCAGCAGCGGGACATACTACGAGCAGTACTTC.

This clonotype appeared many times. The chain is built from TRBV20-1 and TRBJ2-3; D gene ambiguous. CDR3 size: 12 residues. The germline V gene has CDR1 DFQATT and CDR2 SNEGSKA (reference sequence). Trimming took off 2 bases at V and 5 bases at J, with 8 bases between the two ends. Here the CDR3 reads CSARRVEDTQYF. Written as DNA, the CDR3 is TGCAGTGCTAGAAGAGTGGAAGATACGCAGTATTTT.

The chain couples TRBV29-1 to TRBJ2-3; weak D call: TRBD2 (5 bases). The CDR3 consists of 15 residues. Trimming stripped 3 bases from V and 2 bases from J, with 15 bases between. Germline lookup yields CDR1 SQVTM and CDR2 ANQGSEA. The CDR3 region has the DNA TGCAGCGTTGACGGCTTGGGAGTACCCACAGATACGCAGTATTTT. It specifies CSVDGLGVPTDTQYF.

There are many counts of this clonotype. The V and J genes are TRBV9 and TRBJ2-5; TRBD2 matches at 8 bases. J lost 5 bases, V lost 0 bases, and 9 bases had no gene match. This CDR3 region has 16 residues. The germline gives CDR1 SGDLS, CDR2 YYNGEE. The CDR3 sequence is CASSVASGGPLETQYF. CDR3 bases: TGTGCCAGCAGCGTAGCGTCGGGAGGGCCGTTGGAGACCCAGTACTTC.

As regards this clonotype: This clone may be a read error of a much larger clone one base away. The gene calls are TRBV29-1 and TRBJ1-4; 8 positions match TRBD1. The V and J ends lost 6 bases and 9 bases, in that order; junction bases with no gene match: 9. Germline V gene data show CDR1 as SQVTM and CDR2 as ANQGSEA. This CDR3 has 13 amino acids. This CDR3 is CSVRTGRDKKLFF. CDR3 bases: TGCAGCGTGAGGACAGGGAGGGATAAAAAACTGTTTTTT. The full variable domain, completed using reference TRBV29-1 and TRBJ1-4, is SAVISQKPSRDICQRGTSLTIQCQVDSQVTMMFWYRQQPGQSLTLIATANQGSEATYESGFVIDKFPISRPNLTFSTLTVSNMSPEDSSIYLCSVRTGRDKKLFFGSGTQLSVL.

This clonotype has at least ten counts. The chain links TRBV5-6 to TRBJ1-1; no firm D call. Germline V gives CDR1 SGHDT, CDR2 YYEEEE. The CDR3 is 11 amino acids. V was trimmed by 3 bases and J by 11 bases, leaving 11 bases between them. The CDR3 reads CASSSGSEAFF. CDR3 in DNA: TGTGCCAGCAGCTCTGGGAGCGAGGCTTTCTTT.

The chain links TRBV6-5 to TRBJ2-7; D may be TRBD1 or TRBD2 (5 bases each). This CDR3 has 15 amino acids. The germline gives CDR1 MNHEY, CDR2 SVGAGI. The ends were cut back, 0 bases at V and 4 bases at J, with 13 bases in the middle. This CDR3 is CASSYSRQGPYEQYF. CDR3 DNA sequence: TGTGCCAGCAGTTACTCGCGCCAGGGACCGTACGAGCAGTACTTC.

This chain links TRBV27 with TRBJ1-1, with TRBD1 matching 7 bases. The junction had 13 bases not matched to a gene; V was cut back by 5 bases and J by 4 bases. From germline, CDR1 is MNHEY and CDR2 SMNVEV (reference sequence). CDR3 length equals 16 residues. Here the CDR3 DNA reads TGTGCCAGCAGTCCCGGGACAGCCCCCCTCGGCACTGAAGCTTTCTTT. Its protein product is CASSPGTAPLGTEAFF.

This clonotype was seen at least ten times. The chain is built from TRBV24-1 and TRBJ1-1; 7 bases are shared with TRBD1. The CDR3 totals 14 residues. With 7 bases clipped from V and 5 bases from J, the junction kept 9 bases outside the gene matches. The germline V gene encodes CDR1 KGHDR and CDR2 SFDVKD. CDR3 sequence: CATRDNDRETEAFF. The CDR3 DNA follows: TGTGCCACCAGGGACAATGACAGGGAAACTGAAGCTTTCTTT.

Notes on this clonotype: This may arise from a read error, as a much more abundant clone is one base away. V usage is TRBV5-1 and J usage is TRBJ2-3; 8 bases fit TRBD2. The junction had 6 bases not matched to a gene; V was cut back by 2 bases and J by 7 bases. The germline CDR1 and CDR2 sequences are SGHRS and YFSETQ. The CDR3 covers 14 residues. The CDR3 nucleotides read TGCGCCAGCAGCTTTAGCGGGGTGAGGAATACGCAGTATTTT. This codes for CASSFSGVRNTQYF.

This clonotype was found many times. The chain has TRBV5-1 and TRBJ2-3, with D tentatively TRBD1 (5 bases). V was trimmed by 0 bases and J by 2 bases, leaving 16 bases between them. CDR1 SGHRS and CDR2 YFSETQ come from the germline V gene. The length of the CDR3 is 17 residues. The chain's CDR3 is CASSLGQGLWVTDTQYF. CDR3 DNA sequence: TGCGCCAGCAGCTTGGGTCAGGGTCTGTGGGTCACAGATACGCAGTATTTT.

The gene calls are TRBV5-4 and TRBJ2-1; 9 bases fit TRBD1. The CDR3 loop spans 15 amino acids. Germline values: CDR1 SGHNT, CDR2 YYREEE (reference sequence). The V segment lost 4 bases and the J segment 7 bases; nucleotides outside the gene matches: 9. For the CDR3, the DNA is TGTGCCAGCAGCCAGAGGGGACAGGGTGGAAATGAGCAGTTCTTC. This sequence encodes CASSQRGQGGNEQFF.

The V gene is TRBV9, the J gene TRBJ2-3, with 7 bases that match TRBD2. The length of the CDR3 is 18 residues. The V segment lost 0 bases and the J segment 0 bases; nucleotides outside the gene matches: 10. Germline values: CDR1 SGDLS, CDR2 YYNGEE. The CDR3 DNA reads TGTGCCAGCAGCGTAGAGGGCCGGCCGGGGGGAAGCACAGATACGCAGTATTTT. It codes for CASSVEGRPGGSTDTQYF.

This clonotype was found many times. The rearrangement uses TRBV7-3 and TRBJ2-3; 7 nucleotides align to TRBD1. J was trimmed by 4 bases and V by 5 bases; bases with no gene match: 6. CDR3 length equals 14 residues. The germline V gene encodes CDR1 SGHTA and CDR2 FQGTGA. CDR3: CASSKRQGPDTQYF. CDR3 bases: TGTGCCAGCAGCAAACGACAGGGCCCAGATACGCAGTATTTT.

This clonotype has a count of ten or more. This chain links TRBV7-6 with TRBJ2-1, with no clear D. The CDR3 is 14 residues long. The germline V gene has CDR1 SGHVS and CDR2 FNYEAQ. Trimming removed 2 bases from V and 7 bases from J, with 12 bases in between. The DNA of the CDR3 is TGTGCCAGCAGCTTAAACTCTTGGGGAAATGAGCAGTTCTTC. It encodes CASSLNSWGNEQFF.

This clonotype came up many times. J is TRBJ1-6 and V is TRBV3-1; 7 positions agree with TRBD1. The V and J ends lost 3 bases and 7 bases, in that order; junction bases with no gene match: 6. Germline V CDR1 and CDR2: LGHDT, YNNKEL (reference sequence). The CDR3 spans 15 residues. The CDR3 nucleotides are TGTGCCAGCAGCCAGAGGACAGGACTAAATTCACCCCTCCACTTT. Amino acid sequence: CASSQRTGLNSPLHF.

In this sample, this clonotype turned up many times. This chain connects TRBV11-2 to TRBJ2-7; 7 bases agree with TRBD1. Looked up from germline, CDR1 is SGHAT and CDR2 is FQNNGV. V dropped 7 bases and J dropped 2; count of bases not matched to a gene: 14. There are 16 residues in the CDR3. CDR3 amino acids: CASIDPRDRATYEQYF. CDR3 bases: TGTGCCAGCATCGACCCCCGGGACAGAGCGACCTACGAGCAGTACTTC.

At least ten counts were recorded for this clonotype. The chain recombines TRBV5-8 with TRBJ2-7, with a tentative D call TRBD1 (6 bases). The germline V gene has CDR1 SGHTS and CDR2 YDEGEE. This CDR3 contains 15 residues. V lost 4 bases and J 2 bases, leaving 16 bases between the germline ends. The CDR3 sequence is CASSRGQPLTYEQYF. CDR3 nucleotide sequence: TGTGCCAGCAGCCGAGGACAGCCTTTGACCTACGAGCAGTACTTC.

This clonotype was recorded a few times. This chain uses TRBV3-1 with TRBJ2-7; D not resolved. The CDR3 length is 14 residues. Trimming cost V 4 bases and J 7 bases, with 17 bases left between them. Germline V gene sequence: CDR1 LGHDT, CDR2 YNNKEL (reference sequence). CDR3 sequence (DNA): TGTGCCAGCAGCCCGGACGCGACCTCCGGGGAGCAGTACTTC. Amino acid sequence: CASSPDATSGEQYF.